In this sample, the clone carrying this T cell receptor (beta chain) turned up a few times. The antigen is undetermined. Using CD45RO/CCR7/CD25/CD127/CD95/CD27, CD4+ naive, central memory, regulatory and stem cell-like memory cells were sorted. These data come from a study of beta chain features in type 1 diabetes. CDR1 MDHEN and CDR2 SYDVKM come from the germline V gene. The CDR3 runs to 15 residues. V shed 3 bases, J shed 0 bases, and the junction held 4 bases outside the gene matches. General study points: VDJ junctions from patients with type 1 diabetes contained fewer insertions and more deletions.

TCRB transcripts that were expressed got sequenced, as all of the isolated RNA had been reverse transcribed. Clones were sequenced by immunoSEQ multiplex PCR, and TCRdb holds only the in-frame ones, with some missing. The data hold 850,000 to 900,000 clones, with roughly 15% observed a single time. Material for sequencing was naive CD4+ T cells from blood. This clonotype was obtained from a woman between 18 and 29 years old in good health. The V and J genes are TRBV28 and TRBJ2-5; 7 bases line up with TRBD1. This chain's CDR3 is CASSFMGQYQETQYF. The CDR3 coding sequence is TGTGCCAGCAGTTTTATGGGACAGTACCAAGAGACCCAGTACTTC. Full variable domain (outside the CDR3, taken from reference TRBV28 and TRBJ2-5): DVKVTQSSRYLVKRTGEKVFLECVQDMDHENMFWYRQDPGLGLRLIYFSYDVKMKEKGDIPEGYSVSREKKERFSLILESASTNQTSMYLCASSFMGQYQETQYFGPGTRLLVL.